This paragraph reports one T cell receptor beta chain. The V gene's germline CDR1 is SGHAT and CDR2 FQNNGV. This CDR3 is 16 amino acids long. Trimming at V came to 5 bases and at J to 4 bases, leaving 11 bases not matched to a gene. This entry is derived from a study of shared T cell receptors in the human thymus. The table came from immunoSEQ multiplex PCR; TCRdb's copy has only in-frame clones and leaves some out. The sample lists about 660,000 clones; roughly 90% were seen once. This sample also appeared in a second study, on human thymus T cells. That study adds: Corrective surgery for congenital heart defects was being performed on the healthy Finnish infants who served as donors. Thymic resections from corrective heart surgery supplied the tissue. Thymic repertoires from unrelated individuals overlapped highly, related research reported.

This clonotype originated in a boy younger than two with a congenital heart defect. The chain carries TRBV11-2 and TRBJ1-5; 7 bases are a match to TRBD1. The sample taken for sequencing was thymocytes. The CDR3 DNA reads as TGTGCCAGCAGCCCTGGGGGTAGGACAGGTAATCAGCCCCAGCATTTT. Translated, it gives CASSPGGRTGNQPQHF.